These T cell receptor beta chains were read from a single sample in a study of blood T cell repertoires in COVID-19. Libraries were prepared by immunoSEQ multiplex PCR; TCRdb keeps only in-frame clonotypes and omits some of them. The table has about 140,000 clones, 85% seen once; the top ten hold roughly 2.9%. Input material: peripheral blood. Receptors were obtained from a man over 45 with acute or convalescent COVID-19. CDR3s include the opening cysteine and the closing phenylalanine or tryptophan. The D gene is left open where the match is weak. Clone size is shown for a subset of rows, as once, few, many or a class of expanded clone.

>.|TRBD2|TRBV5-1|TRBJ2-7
CASSPLAGDRAEQYF
TGCGCCAGCAGCCCACTAGCGGGAGATCGTGCCGAGCAGTACTTC
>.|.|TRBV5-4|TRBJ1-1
CASRRVLGSTEAFF
TGTGCCAGCAGACGGGTTTTGGGGAGCACTGAAGCTTTCTTT
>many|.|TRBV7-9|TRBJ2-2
CASSLGWTAGELFF
TGTGCCAGCAGCTTAGGGTGGACAGCCGGGGAGCTGTTTTTT
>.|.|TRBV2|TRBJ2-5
CASSVGAKETQYF
TGTGCCAGCAGTGTAGGGGCAAAGGAGACCCAGTACTTC
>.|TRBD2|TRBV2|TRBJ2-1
CASSERAGGSYNEQFF
TGTGCCAGCAGTGAGCGAGCGGGGGGATCCTACAATGAGCAGTTCTTC
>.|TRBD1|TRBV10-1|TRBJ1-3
CASSTGTDSGNTIYF
TGCGCCAGCAGCACCGGGACAGACTCTGGAAACACCATATATTTT
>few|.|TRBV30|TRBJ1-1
CAWSVLSGGFSMNTEAFF
TGTGCCTGGAGTGTACTTTCGGGGGGCTTTTCTATGAACACTGAAGCTTTCTTT
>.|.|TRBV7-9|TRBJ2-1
CASSLAAGLVEQFF
TGTGCCAGCAGCTTAGCGGCGGGACTCGTAGAGCAGTTCTTC
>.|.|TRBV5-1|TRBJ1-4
CASSLEGHTNEKLFF
TGCGCCAGCAGCTTGGAAGGACACACTAATGAAAAACTGTTTTTT
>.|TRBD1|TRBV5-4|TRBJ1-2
CASSLGQGGGYTF
TGTGCCAGCAGCTTGGGACAGGGAGGTGGCTACACCTTC
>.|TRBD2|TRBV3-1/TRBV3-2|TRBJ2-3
CASSQSRTGQLAGGHVSDTQYF
TGTGCCAGCAGCCAATCCCGTACCGGGCAATTAGCGGGGGGTCACGTTTCGGATACGCAGTATTTT
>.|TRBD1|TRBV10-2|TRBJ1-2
CASSELRQGGTGTF
TGCGCCAGCAGCGAACTTAGACAGGGTGGGACGGGCACCTTC
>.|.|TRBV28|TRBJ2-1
CASSLTSSYNEQFF
TGTGCCAGCAGTTTAACGAGCTCCTACAATGAGCAGTTCTTC
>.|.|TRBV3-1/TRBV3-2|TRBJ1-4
CASSRGRVIEEKLFF
TGTGCCAGCAGCCGAGGCAGGGTGATAGAGGAAAAACTGTTTTTT
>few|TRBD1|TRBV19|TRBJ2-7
CASTDRGTYEQYF
TGTGCCAGTACGGACAGGGGAACCTACGAGCAGTACTTC
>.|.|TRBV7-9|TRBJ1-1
CASSPAPRDRAFF
TGTGCCAGCAGCCCCGCCCCCCGGGATAGGGCTTTCTTT
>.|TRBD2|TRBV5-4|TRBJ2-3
CASSLGGSGGTDTQYF
TGTGCCAGCAGCTTGGGTGGTAGCGGGGGCACAGATACGCAGTATTTT
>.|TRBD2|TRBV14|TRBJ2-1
CASSQATGTSGRKFF
TGTGCCAGCAGCCAGGCAACCGGGACTAGCGGGAGGAAGTTCTTC
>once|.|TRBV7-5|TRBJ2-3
CARSRGGVSDTQYF
TGTGCCAGAAGCCGCGGCGGGGTTTCAGATACGCAGTATTTT
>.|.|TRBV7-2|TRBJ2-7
CASSLAYYEQYF
TGTGCCAGCAGCTTAGCTTACTACGAGCAGTACTTC
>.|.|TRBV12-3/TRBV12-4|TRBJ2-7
CASSLRVTYEQYF
TGTGCCAGCAGTCTGAGGGTTACCTACGAGCAGTACTTC
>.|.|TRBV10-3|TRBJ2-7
CAISDFLNGDEQYF
TGTGCCATCAGTGACTTCCTCAATGGAGACGAGCAGTACTTC
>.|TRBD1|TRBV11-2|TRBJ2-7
CASSLALAGGAYEQYF
TGTGCCAGCAGCTTAGCCCTGGCAGGGGGAGCCTACGAGCAGTACTTC
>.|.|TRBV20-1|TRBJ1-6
CSASYREGSPLHF
TGCAGTGCTAGTTACAGGGAAGGTTCACCCCTCCACTTT
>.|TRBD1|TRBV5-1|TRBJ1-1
CASSLVQGAEAFF
TGCGCCAGCAGCTTGGTACAGGGGGCTGAAGCTTTCTTT
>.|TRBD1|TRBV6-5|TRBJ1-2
CASRSDRERYTF
TGTGCCAGCAGGTCGGACAGGGAACGCTACACCTTC
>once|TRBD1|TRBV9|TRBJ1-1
CASSVGVTGGAAFF
TGTGCCAGCAGCGTAGGAGTAACAGGGGGAGCAGCTTTCTTT
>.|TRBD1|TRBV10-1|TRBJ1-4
CASSEDPTGTKLFF
TGCGCCAGCAGTGAGGACCCGACAGGGACAAAACTGTTTTTT
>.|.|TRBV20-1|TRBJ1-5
CSASRSPNQPQHF
TGCAGTGCTAGTAGGAGCCCCAATCAGCCCCAGCATTTT
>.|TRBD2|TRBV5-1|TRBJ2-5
CASSLARTSTETQYF
TGCGCCAGCAGCTTGGCCCGGACTAGTACAGAGACCCAGTACTTC
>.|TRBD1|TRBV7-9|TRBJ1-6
CASSTVGTGYSPLHF
TGTGCCAGCAGCACTGTCGGGACAGGGTATTCACCCCTCCACTTT
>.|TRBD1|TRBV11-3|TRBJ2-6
CASSSGQTNVLTF
TGTGCCAGCAGCTCGGGACAGACCAACGTCCTGACTTTC
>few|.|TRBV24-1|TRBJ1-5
CATSDGQGRSNQPQHF
TGTGCCACCAGCGACGGGCAGGGCAGAAGCAATCAGCCCCAGCATTTT
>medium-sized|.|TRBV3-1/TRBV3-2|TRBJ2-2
CASSQDWETGELFF
TGTGCCAGCAGCCAAGATTGGGAGACCGGGGAGCTGTTTTTT
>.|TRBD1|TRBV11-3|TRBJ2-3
CASSHPHTGADTQYF
TGTGCCAGCAGCCATCCTCATACAGGGGCAGATACGCAGTATTTT
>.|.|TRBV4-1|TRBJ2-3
CASAVHQGKGFGTQYF
TGCGCCAGCGCCGTTCATCAGGGGAAGGGTTTCGGTACGCAGTATTTT
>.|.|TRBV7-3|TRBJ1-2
CASSLRGLGGYTF
TGTGCCAGCAGCTTACGAGGGTTGGGAGGCTACACCTTC